This is a list of T cell receptor beta chains from one sample in a study of blood T cells in healthy people across ages. MiXCR was run by TCRdb on the 5' RACE reads, yielding one entry per CDR3 protein. The data show about 800,000 distinct CDR3 sequences, with 35% to 50% seen just once and less than 20% held by the top ten. Source material: blood. The receptors were gathered from a man older than 75 in good health. The CDR3 runs from the conserved cysteine through the conserved F or W. The D gene is left open where the match is weak. Some rows have no size entry. The others give once, few or many, or a class for an expanded clone.

d_call: NA; j_call: TRBJ2-3; v_call: TRBV18; clone_size: NA; cdr3_aa: CVSSPLDTQYF; cdr3_nt: TGTGTCAGCTCACCGTTAGATACGCAGTATTTT
d_call: TRBD1; j_call: TRBJ2-3; v_call: TRBV6-4; clone_size: NA; cdr3_aa: CASSQDRGLTDTQYF; cdr3_nt: TGTGCCAGCAGTCAAGACAGGGGGCTGACAGATACGCAGTATTTT
d_call: TRBD1; j_call: TRBJ2-3; v_call: TRBV20-1; clone_size: NA; cdr3_aa: CSARGTGGRTDTQYF; cdr3_nt: TGCAGTGCTAGAGGGACAGGGGGACGCACAGATACGCAGTATTTT
d_call: NA; j_call: TRBJ1-5; v_call: TRBV28; clone_size: NA; cdr3_aa: CASSQQGTGNQPQHF; cdr3_nt: TGTGCCAGCAGTCAACAGGGTACGGGCAATCAGCCCCAGCATTTT
d_call: NA; j_call: TRBJ2-1; v_call: TRBV28; clone_size: many; cdr3_aa: CASSPSYNEQFF; cdr3_nt: TGTGCCAGCAGCCCCTCCTACAATGAGCAGTTCTTC
d_call: NA; j_call: TRBJ2-1; v_call: TRBV27; clone_size: NA; cdr3_aa: CASSPARTAYNEQFF; cdr3_nt: TGTGCCAGCAGCCCAGCCAGGACAGCGTACAATGAGCAGTTCTTC
d_call: NA; j_call: TRBJ2-1; v_call: TRBV12-3/TRBV12-4; clone_size: many; cdr3_aa: CASSFGGNEQFF; cdr3_nt: TGTGCCAGCAGTTTTGGGGGGAATGAGCAGTTCTTC
d_call: TRBD2; j_call: TRBJ2-1; v_call: TRBV29-1; clone_size: few; cdr3_aa: CSANSLAGGPGGEQFF; cdr3_nt: TGCAGCGCAAACTCACTAGCGGGAGGGCCAGGGGGTGAGCAGTTCTTC
d_call: NA; j_call: TRBJ1-2; v_call: TRBV2; clone_size: few; cdr3_aa: CASTEGNYGYTF; cdr3_nt: TGTGCCAGCACTGAGGGAAACTATGGCTACACCTTC
d_call: NA; j_call: TRBJ2-4; v_call: TRBV6-5; clone_size: NA; cdr3_aa: CASRTGEGAKNIQYF; cdr3_nt: TGTGCCAGCAGGACAGGGGAGGGGGCCAAAAACATTCAGTACTTC
d_call: TRBD2; j_call: TRBJ2-1; v_call: TRBV28; clone_size: many; cdr3_aa: CASSLFGGDKNNEQFF; cdr3_nt: TGTGCCAGCAGTTTATTCGGGGGGGACAAGAACAATGAGCAGTTCTTC
d_call: TRBD1; j_call: TRBJ2-7; v_call: TRBV20-1; clone_size: NA; cdr3_aa: CSASPRRTGKPHEQYF; cdr3_nt: TGCAGTGCTAGTCCTAGAAGGACAGGGAAGCCCCACGAGCAGTACTTC
d_call: NA; j_call: TRBJ2-1; v_call: TRBV11-3; clone_size: NA; cdr3_aa: CASNPGPRFYNEQFF; cdr3_nt: TGTGCCAGCAACCCGGGCCCCAGGTTCTACAATGAGCAGTTCTTC
d_call: NA; j_call: TRBJ2-3; v_call: TRBV5-1; clone_size: few; cdr3_aa: CASSFVQSTDTQYF; cdr3_nt: TGCGCCAGCAGCTTTGTCCAATCTACAGATACGCAGTATTTT
d_call: TRBD1; j_call: TRBJ2-5; v_call: TRBV7-2; clone_size: NA; cdr3_aa: CASSLGGQGAVETQYF; cdr3_nt: TGTGCCAGCAGCTTAGGGGGACAGGGGGCAGTCGAGACCCAGTACTTC